A selection of T cell receptor beta chains follows, all from one sample in a study of blood T cell repertoires in COVID-19. Clones were sequenced by immunoSEQ multiplex PCR, and TCRdb holds only the in-frame ones, with some missing. The sample yields about 230,000 clones, roughly 85% seen once. The sample consisted of peripheral blood. These TCRs come from a man over 45 with COVID-19, enrolled during active disease. The CDR3 runs from the conserved cysteine through the conserved F or W. D genes are given only for firm matches. A clone size is listed for some rows: how often the clone was seen (once, few, many), or a class if it is expanded.

clone size,J gene,V gene,D gene,CDR3 protein,CDR3 DNA
-,TRBJ1-2,TRBV30,TRBD1,CAWSVQQGAGYGYTF,TGTGCCTGGAGTGTACAGCAGGGGGCTGGCTATGGCTACACCTTC
-,TRBJ2-1,TRBV19,TRBD2,CASSLERGGYNEQFF,TGTGCCAGTAGTCTCGAGCGGGGGGGGTACAATGAGCAGTTCTTC
-,TRBJ1-2,TRBV9,-,CASSESTVNYGYTF,TGTGCCAGCAGCGAAAGCACAGTGAACTATGGCTACACCTTC
once,TRBJ2-2,TRBV7-9,-,CASRPSDGGTGELFF,TGTGCCAGCAGACCTAGCGACGGGGGCACCGGGGAGCTGTTTTTT
-,TRBJ1-2,TRBV29-1,-,CSVRAGSGYTF,TGCAGCGTCAGGGCTGGGTCTGGCTACACCTTC
-,TRBJ2-5,TRBV3-1/TRBV3-2,TRBD2,CASSQVLAGVQETQYF,TGTGCCAGCAGCCAGGTTTTAGCGGGGGTCCAAGAGACCCAGTACTTC
once,TRBJ2-1,TRBV5-5,TRBD1,CASSPQGAPYNEQFF,TGTGCCAGCAGCCCGCAGGGGGCTCCCTACAATGAGCAGTTCTTC
-,TRBJ2-7,TRBV9,-,CASSAHAGLSSSYEQYF,TGTGCCAGCAGCGCCCACGCGGGACTCTCTTCCTCCTACGAGCAGTACTTC
-,TRBJ2-1,TRBV7-7,-,CASSLGWGDYNEQFF,TGTGCTAGCAGCTTAGGTTGGGGCGATTACAATGAGCAGTTCTTC
-,TRBJ2-7,TRBV7-6,-,CASSLASTSTDSLTHYEQYF,TGTGCCAGCAGCTTAGCTTCAACCTCTACAGATTCTCTTACCCACTACGAGCAGTACTTC
-,TRBJ1-2,TRBV19,TRBD1,CASTPTGTLGGYTF,TGTGCCAGTACCCCGACAGGGACCCTGGGTGGCTACACCTTC
many,TRBJ1-5,TRBV7-3,-,CASSLSQYSNQPQHF,TGTGCCAGCAGCTTAAGTCAGTATAGCAATCAGCCCCAGCATTTT
-,TRBJ2-2,TRBV7-3,-,CASSLSREASQLFF,TGTGCCAGCAGCTTATCCAGGGAAGCCTCTCAGCTGTTTTTT
once,TRBJ2-3,TRBV9,TRBD2,CASSVGAGGSDTQYF,TGTGCCAGCAGCGTAGGAGCGGGGGGATCAGATACGCAGTATTTT
once,TRBJ2-5,TRBV9,-,CASSVDGVGETQYF,TGTGCCAGCAGCGTAGACGGGGTAGGGGAGACCCAGTACTTC
once,TRBJ1-1,TRBV7-2,TRBD1,CASRRDDRDGTEAFF,TGTGCCAGCAGACGAGATGACAGGGATGGGACTGAAGCTTTCTTT
few,TRBJ2-3,TRBV4-3,TRBD2,CASSQDLASGGRTSTDTQYF,TGCGCCAGCAGCCAAGATCTGGCTAGCGGGGGCCGAACTAGCACAGATACGCAGTATTTT
-,TRBJ2-3,TRBV28,TRBD1,CASHEPGQGRDTQYF,TGTGCCAGCCACGAACCGGGACAGGGTAGAGATACGCAGTATTTT
-,TRBJ2-5,TRBV5-8,TRBD1,CASSFNRGAAETQYF,TGTGCCAGCAGCTTTAACAGGGGGGCGGCAGAGACCCAGTACTTC
once,TRBJ2-7,TRBV9,TRBD1,CASSVSTGATYEQYF,TGTGCCAGCAGCGTATCGACAGGGGCCACCTACGAGCAGTACTTC
-,TRBJ2-5,TRBV7-2,-,CASSSGFQETQYF,TGTGCCAGCAGCTCGGGATTCCAAGAGACCCAGTACTTC
-,TRBJ2-7,TRBV7-8,-,CASSWRGLDYEQYF,TGTGCCAGCAGCTGGCGGGGTTTGGACTACGAGCAGTACTTC
-,TRBJ2-2,TRBV18,-,CASSRQNTGELFF,TGTGCCAGCTCACGGCAGAACACCGGGGAGCTGTTTTTT
-,TRBJ1-6,TRBV4-3,TRBD1,CASSLTPGQGNNSPLHF,TGCGCCAGCAGCCTCACCCCGGGACAGGGGAACAATTCACCCCTCCACTTT
-,TRBJ1-1,TRBV7-2,-,CASSITGPTEAFF,TGTGCCAGCAGCATCACAGGGCCTACTGAAGCTTTCTTT
-,TRBJ1-4,TRBV19,-,CASSYVTNEKLFF,TGTGCCAGTAGCTATGTAACTAATGAAAAACTGTTTTTT
-,TRBJ2-1,TRBV27,TRBD1,CASMGRGRWNEQFF,TGTGCCAGCATGGGTAGGGGGCGGTGGAATGAGCAGTTCTTC
-,TRBJ1-1,TRBV10-3,-,CAISDRENTEAFF,TGTGCCATCAGTGACAGGGAAAACACTGAAGCTTTCTTT
-,TRBJ2-5,TRBV3-1/TRBV3-2,-,CASSHRGEIQETQYF,TGTGCCAGCAGCCACCGCGGGGAAATCCAAGAGACCCAGTACTTC
once,TRBJ2-1,TRBV2,TRBD1,CASRVDRGSYNEQFF,TGTGCCAGCAGGGTGGACAGGGGCTCCTACAATGAGCAGTTCTTC
-,TRBJ1-1,TRBV4-3,TRBD1,CASSHGRGARTEAFF,TGCGCCAGCAGCCACGGCAGGGGGGCGCGAACTGAAGCTTTCTTT
-,TRBJ1-4,TRBV27,TRBD1,CASRRDRYEKLFF,TGTGCCAGCAGACGGGACAGATATGAAAAACTGTTTTTT
-,TRBJ2-4,TRBV19,TRBD1,CASSETGITNIQYF,TGTGCCAGTAGTGAGACAGGGATAACAAACATTCAGTACTTC
-,TRBJ1-3,TRBV9,TRBD1,CASSAQGAAGNTIYF,TGTGCCAGCAGCGCGCAGGGGGCAGCTGGAAACACCATATATTTT
once,TRBJ2-5,TRBV10-2,-,CASSEDRRQTQYF,TGCGCCAGCAGTGAGGACAGGCGCCAGACCCAGTACTTC
-,TRBJ1-1,TRBV19,-,CASSPITGFNTEAFF,TGTGCCAGTAGCCCCATCACAGGGTTCAACACTGAAGCTTTCTTT
-,TRBJ2-4,TRBV14,-,CASSQDERAPKNIQYF,TGTGCCAGCAGCCAAGATGAGCGGGCTCCGAAAAACATTCAGTACTTC
-,TRBJ1-4,TRBV19,-,CASSAHSPTNEKLFF,TGTGCCAGTAGTGCACACAGCCCAACTAATGAAAAACTGTTTTTT